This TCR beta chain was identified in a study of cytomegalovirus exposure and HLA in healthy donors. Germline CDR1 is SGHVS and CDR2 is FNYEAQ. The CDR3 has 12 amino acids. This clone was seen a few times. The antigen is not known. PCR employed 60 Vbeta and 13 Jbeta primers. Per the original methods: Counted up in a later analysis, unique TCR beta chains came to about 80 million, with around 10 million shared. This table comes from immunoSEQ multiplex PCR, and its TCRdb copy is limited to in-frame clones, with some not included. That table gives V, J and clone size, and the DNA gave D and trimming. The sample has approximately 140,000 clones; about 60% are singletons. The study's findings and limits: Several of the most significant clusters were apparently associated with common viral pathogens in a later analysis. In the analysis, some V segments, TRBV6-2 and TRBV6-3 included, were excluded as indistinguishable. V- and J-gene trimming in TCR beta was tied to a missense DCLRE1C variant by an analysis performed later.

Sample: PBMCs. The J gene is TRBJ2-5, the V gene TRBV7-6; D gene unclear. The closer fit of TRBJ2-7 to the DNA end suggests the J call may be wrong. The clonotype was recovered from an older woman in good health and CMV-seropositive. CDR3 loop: CASSSRPSEQYF. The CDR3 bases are TGTGCCAGCAGCTCTCGACCTAGCGAGCAGTACTTC.